The 13 T cell receptor beta chains listed next were all sequenced from one sample in a study of T cell responses to AZD1222 COVID-19 vaccine. Here immunoSEQ multiplex PCR was the method, and the copy in TCRdb shows in-frame clones only, minus some. The data hold some 120,000 clones, with approximately 93% observed a single time. The sample in question was peripheral blood, obtained on day 0 of AZD1222 vaccination. These receptor sequences come from an adult in good health.

The chain is built from TRBV24-1 and TRBJ2-5, with 8 bases identical to TRBD2. The CDR3 spans 15 residues. J was trimmed by 2 bases and V by 0 bases; bases with no gene match: 1. Germline V lookup: CDR1 KGHDR, CDR2 SFDVKD. In DNA form, the CDR3 reads TGTGCCACCAGTGATTTGGCTAGCGGGCAAGAGACCCAGTACTTC. Protein sequence: CATSDLASGQETQYF.

In its sample, this clone was seen once. The CDR3 DNA reads TGTGCCAGCAGCGCCGGGATTAATGCTCTTTATGGCTACACCTTC. Translated: CASSAGINALYGYTF. This chain links TRBV9 with TRBJ1-2; D call uncertain. This CDR3 is built from 15 residues. Germline assignment: CDR1 SGDLS and CDR2 YYNGEE. V was pared by 3 bases and J by 5 bases, with 17 bases between.

This clone was seen just once. The chain links TRBV27 to TRBJ2-7, with TRBD2 identical over 11 bases. This CDR3 comprises 14 residues. Germline V lookup: CDR1 MNHEY, CDR2 SMNVEV (reference sequence). The V gene end was trimmed by 6 bases and the J gene end by 2 bases; junction bases not matched to a gene: 3. CDR3 region: CASRELAGAYEQYF. CDR3 coding DNA: TGTGCCAGCAGAGAACTAGCGGGGGCCTACGAGCAGTACTTC.

The chain has TRBV19 and TRBJ2-7, with D perhaps matching TRBD1 or TRBD2 (6 bases each). The length of the CDR3 is 13 residues. Germline lookup yields CDR1 LNHDA and CDR2 SQIVND (reference sequence). The V end was cut by 8 bases, the J end by 4 bases, with 15 bases between. The CDR3 loop reads CASGGLGGYEQYF. The CDR3 nucleotides read TGTGCCAGTGGGGGCTTAGGAGGGTACGAGCAGTACTTC.

The chain recombines TRBV10-2 with TRBJ2-7; TRBD1 might be the D (5 bases). V dropped 6 bases and J dropped 3 bases, with 12 bases sitting between them. CDR1 is WSHSY, CDR2 SAAADI, per germline. CDR3 length equals 13 residues. The CDR3 region is CASRDYDSYEQYF. The CDR3 coding sequence is TGCGCCAGCAGGGATTACGACAGCTACGAGCAGTACTTC.

The gene calls are TRBV28 and TRBJ2-3, with 7 nucleotides matching TRBD2. Losses at the gene ends were 4 bases for V and 14 bases for J; bases not matched to a gene: 12. This CDR3 is built from 13 residues. Germline-derived CDR1 and CDR2 are MDHEN and SYDVKM. This CDR3 is CASSSPGTTFWYF. The CDR3 region has the DNA TGTGCCAGCAGTTCGCCCGGGACTACCTTTTGGTATTTT.

In its sample, this clone was seen once. The rearrangement joins TRBV25-1 to TRBJ1-1; D unclear. The CDR3 has 13 amino acids. V shed 2 bases and J shed 3 bases, with 7 bases lying between them. The germline V gene has CDR1 MGHDK and CDR2 SYGVNS. CDR3 sequence: CASSEIPYTEAFF. DNA of the CDR3: TGTGCCAGCAGTGAAATACCTTACACTGAAGCTTTCTTT.

This chain links TRBV28 with TRBJ2-7; a weak D match, TRBD2 (6 bases). The V gene's germline CDR1 is MDHEN and CDR2 SYDVKM. V was trimmed by 5 bases and J by 3 bases, leaving 20 bases between them. The CDR3 runs to 16 residues. The CDR3 protein is CASSLNPWGGFYEQYF. As DNA, the CDR3 is TGTGCCAGCAGTCTGAATCCCTGGGGAGGTTTCTACGAGCAGTACTTC. Drawing the rest from reference TRBV28 and TRBJ2-7, the complete variable domain is DVKVTQSSRYLVKRTGEKVFLECVQDMDHENMFWYRQDPGLGLRLIYFSYDVKMKEKGDIPEGYSVSREKKERFSLILESASTNQTSMYLCASSLNPWGGFYEQYFGPGTRLTVT.

This chain uses TRBV19 with TRBJ2-3; tentatively, D is TRBD2 (6 bases). The CDR3 sequence is 18 residues long. V was shortened by 3 bases and J by 0 bases, with 19 bases between the two germline ends. CDR1 and CDR2 (germline): LNHDA, SQIVND (reference sequence). CDR3 protein: CASSMGGRERDSTDTQYF. The CDR3 region has the DNA TGTGCCAGTAGTATGGGTGGCCGGGAGAGAGATAGCACAGATACGCAGTATTTT.

V and J are TRBV7-9 and TRBJ1-2; D is uncertain. From germline, CDR1 is SEHNR and CDR2 FQNEAQ (reference sequence). Trimming cost V 5 bases and J 8 bases, with 18 bases left between them. This CDR3 is 14 amino acids long. CDR3 sequence reads: CASSPELRETGYTF. CDR3 sequence (DNA): TGTGCCAGCAGCCCAGAATTGAGGGAGACGGGCTACACCTTC. Drawing the rest from reference TRBV7-9 and TRBJ1-2, the complete variable domain is DTGVSQNPRHKITKRGQNVTFRCDPISEHNRLYWYRQTLGQGPEFLTYFQNEAQLEKSRLLSDRFSAERPKGSFSTLEIQRTEQGDSAMYLCASSPELRETGYTFGSGTRLTVV.

The V and J genes are TRBV27 and TRBJ1-1; perhaps TRBD1 as D (5 bases). V lost 6 bases, J lost 5 bases, and 16 bases lay in between. Germline loops: CDR1 MNHEY, CDR2 SMNVEV (reference sequence). This CDR3 has 14 residues. CDR3 DNA sequence: TGTGCCAGCAGCGGGAATCAGGGCGGGACTGAAGCTTTCTTT. The encoded protein is CASSGNQGGTEAFF.

The chain is built from TRBV19 and TRBJ2-7; 10 positions agree with TRBD2. CDR1 and CDR2 (germline): LNHDA, SQIVND (reference sequence). The CDR3 contains 17 residues. Trimming removed 3 bases from V and 3 bases from J; junction bases left unmatched: 11. CDR3 sequence reads: CASSMFPLAGEGYEQYF. In DNA form, the CDR3 reads TGTGCCAGTAGTATGTTTCCCCTAGCGGGAGAAGGCTACGAGCAGTACTTC.

V is TRBV27 and J is TRBJ1-4; a weak D match, TRBD1 (6 bases). The V and J ends lost 4 bases and 5 bases respectively, with 14 bases between them. Germline CDR1 reads MNHEY; CDR2 reads SMNVEV (reference sequence). This CDR3 spans 15 amino acids. CDR3 region: CASSWQGGGNEKLFF. The CDR3, as DNA: TGTGCCAGCAGTTGGCAGGGAGGGGGAAATGAAAAACTGTTTTTT.